This T cell receptor beta chain was sequenced in a study of PD-L1 blockade in urothelial cancer. Turning to the study itself: Blood analysis occurred 3 weeks (second dose) and 6 weeks after treatment start. The study, taken as a whole, reports: When pretreatment blood TCR clonality was below the median, it predicted better survival.

Time point: pretreatment peripheral blood. Every patient provided from 1 to 8 samples, collected pretreatment and on-treatment. The CDR3 is 14 residues long. Germline V CDR1 and CDR2: LNHDA, SQIVND (reference sequence). Trimming stripped 3 bases from V and 6 bases from J, with 13 bases between. This clone appeared a few times. What it binds is not known. Synthetic analogs of TCR templates were spiked into every PCR. TCRdb keeps only in-frame clones here, not all; method: immunoSEQ multiplex PCR. The data hold some 56,000 clones, with about four fifths observed a single time. V and J are TRBV19 and TRBJ2-3, with D tentatively TRBD1 (6 bases). The specimen comprised PBMCs, sampled around atezolizumab (anti-PD-L1) treatment. The TCR sequence derives from a man aged 50 to 60 with urothelial cancer. CDR3 amino acids: CASSITGTVDTQYF. In nucleotides, the CDR3 is TGTGCCAGTAGTATCACAGGGACGGTGGATACGCAGTATTTT.